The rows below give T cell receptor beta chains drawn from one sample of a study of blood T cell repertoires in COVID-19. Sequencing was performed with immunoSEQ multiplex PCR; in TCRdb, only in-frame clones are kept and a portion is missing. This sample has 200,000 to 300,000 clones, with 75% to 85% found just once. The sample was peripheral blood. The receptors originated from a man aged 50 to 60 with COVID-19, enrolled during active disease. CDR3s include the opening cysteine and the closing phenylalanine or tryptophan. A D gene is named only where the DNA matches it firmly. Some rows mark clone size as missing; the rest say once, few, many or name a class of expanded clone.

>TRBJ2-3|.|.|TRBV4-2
CASSLGADTDTQYF
TGTGCCAGCAGCCTGGGGGCAGACACAGATACGCAGTATTTT
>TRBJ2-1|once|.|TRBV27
CASSFRDHEQFF
TGTGCCAGCAGTTTTCGGGATCATGAGCAGTTCTTC
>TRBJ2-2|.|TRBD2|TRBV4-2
CASSLHSGTSDTGELFF
TGTGCCAGCAGCCTTCATTCAGGGACTAGTGACACCGGGGAGCTGTTTTTT
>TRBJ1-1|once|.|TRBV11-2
CASSLAIGGTEAFF
TGTGCCAGCAGCTTAGCTATCGGAGGAACTGAAGCTTTCTTT
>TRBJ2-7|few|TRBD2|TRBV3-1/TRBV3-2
CASSLAGGRYEQYF
TGTGCCAGCAGCCTAGCGGGGGGCCGGTACGAGCAGTACTTC
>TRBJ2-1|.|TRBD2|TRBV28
CASADSGGSYNEQFF
TGTGCCAGCGCCGATAGCGGGGGCTCCTACAATGAGCAGTTCTTC
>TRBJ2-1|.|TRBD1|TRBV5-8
CASSLETGTGYEQFF
TGTGCCAGCAGCTTGGAAACCGGGACAGGGTATGAGCAGTTCTTC
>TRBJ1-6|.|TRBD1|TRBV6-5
CASSTWDRGNSPLHF
TGTGCCAGCAGTACTTGGGACAGGGGTAATTCACCCCTCCACTTT
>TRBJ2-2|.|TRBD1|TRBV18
CASSRQGNTGELFF
TGTGCCAGCTCACGACAGGGGAACACCGGGGAGCTGTTTTTT
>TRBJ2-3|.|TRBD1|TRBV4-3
CASSQELQGTDTQYF
TGCGCCAGCAGCCAAGAGTTACAGGGGACAGATACGCAGTATTTT